The 26 T cell receptor beta chains below were found in one sample sequenced in a study of T cell repertoires in cytomegalovirus infection. TCRdb itself ran the reads through MiXCR, one entry per CDR3 protein. The table includes 200,000 to 300,000 distinct CDR3 sequences, less than 9.5% detected once. Sequencing was done on a sample of PBMCs. The receptors were gathered from a human donor in good health (CMV status not recorded). Some clones in this sample may be carry-over from other donors' samples.

This clonotype was recorded at least ten times. The chain has TRBV7-9 and TRBJ1-6, with TRBD1 matching over 7 bases. The junction had 3 bases not matched to a gene; V was cut back by 3 bases and J by 7 bases. Germline values: CDR1 SEHNR, CDR2 FQNEAQ (reference sequence). The CDR3 has 14 amino acids. The CDR3 bases are TGTGCCAGCAGCTTCCAGACAGGGAATTCACCCCTCCACTTT. This translates into CASSFQTGNSPLHF.

The chain recombines TRBV6-5 with TRBJ2-4; 7 bases match TRBD1. The CDR3 runs 14 residues. The junction had 2 bases not matched to a gene; V was cut back by 6 bases and J by 0 bases. Germline CDR1 and CDR2: MNHEY and SVGAGI. CDR3 bases: TGTGCCAGCAGCACAGGGGTAGCCAAAAACATTCAGTACTTC. It is translated as CASSTGVAKNIQYF.

In its sample, this clonotype was seen a few times. The chain couples TRBV12-3 or TRBV12-4 to TRBJ1-1; D remains ambiguous. The CDR3 runs 16 residues. Deletions cut 6 bases from V and 1 base from J, with 18 bases between. The CDR3 DNA sequence: TGTGCCAGCAGGCCGACAAGCCAGTATACGAACACTGAAGCTTTCTTT. Translated: CASRPTSQYTNTEAFF.

This clonotype has at least ten counts. The rearrangement uses TRBV11-2 and TRBJ2-1, with TRBD2 matching 15 bases. The ends lost 2 bases at V and 1 base at J; junction bases unmatched: 3. Germline-derived CDR1 and CDR2 are SGHAT and FQNNGV. This CDR3 is built from 18 residues. CDR3 amino acids: CASSLTGTSGRSYNEQFF. CDR3 bases: TGTGCCAGCAGCTTAACCGGGACTAGCGGGAGGTCCTACAATGAGCAGTTCTTC. Filled out from reference TRBV11-2 and TRBJ2-1, the complete variable domain reads EAGVAQSPRYKIIEKRQSVAFWCNPISGHATLYWYQQILGQGPKLLIQFQNNGVVDDSQLPKDRFSAERLKGVDSTLKIQPAKLEDSAVYLCASSLTGTSGRSYNEQFFGPGTRLTVL.

This clonotype was observed many times. Here the CDR3 reads CASTAGPATNEKLFF. For the CDR3, the DNA is TGTGCCAGCACGGCGGGGCCTGCAACTAATGAAAAACTGTTTTTT. The chain recombines TRBV7-6 with TRBJ1-4, with a weak D call TRBD1 (5 bases). The V gene's germline CDR1 is SGHVS and CDR2 FNYEAQ. Trimming removed 7 bases from V and 0 bases from J, with 12 bases in between. The CDR3 is made up of 15 amino acids.

In its sample, this clonotype was seen many times. CDR3 in amino acids: CASSSTSHTGYNEQFF. DNA of the CDR3: TGTGCCAGCAGCTCCACCAGTCATACCGGTTACAATGAGCAGTTCTTC. The chain carries TRBV7-2 and TRBJ2-1; D gene unclear. Germline CDR1 is SGHTA and CDR2 is FQGNSA. The CDR3 extends over 16 amino acids. V was clipped by 4 bases and J by 4 bases, with 17 bases between them.

The sample holds a few counts of this clonotype. V is TRBV19 and J is TRBJ1-1; D uncertain. V lost 5 bases and J lost 4, with 14 bases in between. Germline lookup yields CDR1 LNHDA and CDR2 SQIVND (reference sequence). This CDR3 region has 14 residues. The CDR3 sequence is CASSGEVRGTEAFF. The CDR3 coding sequence is TGTGCCAGTAGTGGGGAGGTTCGAGGCACTGAAGCTTTCTTT.

The V gene is TRBV7-2, the J gene TRBJ2-1; D gene ambiguous. The CDR3 has 11 amino acids. V was pared by 1 base and J by 9 bases, with 4 bases between. Germline loops: CDR1 SGHTA, CDR2 FQGNSA. The DNA of the CDR3 is TGTGCCAGCAGCTTAGATACTGAGCAGTTCTTC. Translated, it gives CASSLDTEQFF.

This clonotype has ten or more counts. The chain recombines TRBV7-2 with TRBJ2-3; D assignment may be TRBD1 or TRBD2 (5 bases each). The V end was cut by 5 bases, the J end by 5 bases, with 35 bases between. The CDR3 has 21 amino acids. Germline V gene data show CDR1 as SGHTA and CDR2 as FQGNSA. This CDR3 is CASSPMSLSGTGLFWLDTQYF. Written as DNA, the CDR3 is TGTGCCAGCAGCCCCATGAGCCTCTCCGGGACCGGCCTTTTTTGGTTAGATACGCAGTATTTT.

This clonotype occurred many times. The chain has TRBV7-2 and TRBJ2-7; D gene unclear. Germline lookup yields CDR1 SGHTA and CDR2 FQGNSA. V gave up 5 bases and J gave up 1 base, with 6 bases separating them. This CDR3 has 12 residues. The CDR3 coding sequence is TGTGCCAGCAGCCAGACATCCTACGAGCAGTACTTC. Its translation: CASSQTSYEQYF.

This clonotype was counted only a few times. V usage is TRBV12-5 and J usage is TRBJ1-6; D remains ambiguous. CDR1 LGHNT and CDR2 FRNRAP come from the germline V gene. This CDR3 is built from 16 residues. The germline V and J ends were trimmed by 3 bases and 7 bases, with 16 bases remaining between them. The CDR3 loop reads CASGLGPESANSPLHF. CDR3 nucleotides: TGTGCTAGTGGTTTAGGTCCCGAATCGGCCAATTCACCCCTCCACTTT.

This clonotype was detected ten times or more. This chain connects TRBV7-2 to TRBJ2-1; 14 bases fit TRBD2. The germline V gene has CDR1 SGHTA and CDR2 FQGNSA. There are 20 residues in the CDR3. V lost 3 bases to trimming and J lost 9 bases; unmatched junction nucleotides: 19. The CDR3 sequence: CASSLPGTSGRGGTSVEQFF. CDR3 nucleotides: TGTGCCAGCAGCTTGCCCGGGACTAGCGGGAGAGGCGGGACTTCCGTTGAGCAGTTCTTC.

This clonotype was recorded at least ten times. J is TRBJ1-5 and V is TRBV28; D may be TRBD1 (6 bases). The CDR3 consists of 13 residues. In germline, CDR1 is MDHEN, CDR2 SYDVKM. Trimming left V 2 bases short and J 7 bases short, with 9 bases between. This CDR3 is CASSLLQGQPQHF. CDR3 sequence (DNA): TGTGCCAGCAGTTTACTACAGGGCCAGCCCCAGCATTTT.

This clonotype appeared many times. The V call is TRBV12-3 or TRBV12-4, the J call TRBJ1-4; TRBD1 matches at 7 bases. V shed 3 bases, J shed 5 bases, and the junction held 6 bases outside the gene matches. The CDR3 totals 15 residues. The CDR3 protein is CASSLNPGGNEKLFF. CDR3 DNA sequence: TGTGCCAGCAGTTTGAATCCAGGGGGAAATGAAAAACTGTTTTTT.

This clonotype was picked up many times. The chain is built from TRBV4-3 and TRBJ1-4; 7 positions match TRBD1. J lost 5 bases, V lost 5 bases, and 8 bases had no gene match. The CDR3 spans 15 residues. The germline V gene encodes CDR1 LGHNA and CDR2 YSLEER. CDR3 protein: CASSKHGTENEKLFF. The CDR3 DNA reads TGCGCCAGCAGCAAACATGGGACAGAGAATGAAAAACTGTTTTTT.

This clonotype showed up many times. The chain links TRBV7-2 to TRBJ2-1; 10 bases align to TRBD1. The germline V gene encodes CDR1 SGHTA and CDR2 FQGNSA. The trim removed 5 bases at V and 8 bases at J, leaving 9 bases unmatched. This CDR3 contains 15 residues. The CDR3 nucleotides are TGTGCCAGCAGCCCGACTCCGGGACAGGGGTATGAGCAGTTCTTC. It yields the protein CASSPTPGQGYEQFF.

In this sample, this clonotype turned up a few times. The CDR3 here is CAWSRGALTGELFF. The CDR3 DNA sequence: TGTGCCTGGAGTCGGGGGGCCCTCACCGGGGAGCTGTTTTTT. The chain joins TRBV30 to TRBJ2-2, with D possibly TRBD2 on 7 matching bases. The CDR3 extends over 14 amino acids. Germline V gene lookup returns CDR1 GTSNPN and CDR2 SVGIG (reference sequence). Trimming removed 2 bases at V and 4 bases at J, with 11 bases between. Full variable domain (remainder filled in from reference TRBV30 and TRBJ2-2): SQTIHQWPATLVQPVGSPLSLECTVEGTSNPNLYWYRQAAGRGLQLLFYSVGIGQISSEVPQNLSASRPQDRQFILSSKKLLLSDSGFYLCAWSRGALTGELFFGEGSRLTVL.

About this clonotype: Because the CDR3 is missing its conserved closing phenylalanine or tryptophan, this is likely a read error. V usage is TRBV5-1 and J usage is TRBJ1-2; D perhaps matches TRBD1 (6 bases). V dropped 4 bases and J dropped 4 bases, with 23 bases sitting between them. The CDR3 length is 17 residues. Per germline, CDR1 SGHRS and CDR2 YFSETQ. The CDR3 region is CASSPQGNPQLGYGYTL. CDR3 DNA: TGCGCCAGCAGCCCGCAGGGGAACCCACAACTTGGCTATGGCTACACCCTC.

This clonotype was counted many times. This chain connects TRBV20-1 to TRBJ1-5; tentative D call: TRBD1 (5 bases). The CDR3 covers 13 residues. Trimming left V 8 bases short and J 5 bases short, with 16 bases between. The germline gives CDR1 DFQATT, CDR2 SNEGSKA (reference sequence). This CDR3 is CSIARWGDQPQHF. DNA of the CDR3: TGCAGTATAGCTAGGTGGGGGGATCAGCCCCAGCATTTT.

This clonotype was seen many times. V is TRBV19 and J is TRBJ1-1, with D possibly being TRBD1 (6 bases). Germline V gives CDR1 LNHDA, CDR2 SQIVND (reference sequence). Trimming shortened V by 2 bases and J by 1 base, and 11 bases separated the two germline ends. The CDR3 runs 15 residues. CDR3 nucleotides: TGTGCCAGTAGTATACGGGGGGCGAGGAACACTGAAGCTTTCTTT. It codes for CASSIRGARNTEAFF. Full variable domain (remainder filled in from reference TRBV19 and TRBJ1-1): DGGITQSPKYLFRKEGQNVTLSCEQNLNHDAMYWYRQDPGQGLRLIYYSQIVNDFQKGDIAEGYSVSREKKESFPLTVTSAQKNPTAFYLCASSIRGARNTEAFFGQGTRLTVV.

The CDR3 loop is CASSSGQGVRGYTF. The CDR3 nucleotides read TGTGCCAGCAGCTCGGGACAGGGTGTGCGAGGCTACACCTTC. This chain connects TRBV7-9 to TRBJ1-2; TRBD1 matches at 9 bases. Trimming removed 4 bases from V and 8 bases from J; junction bases left unmatched: 8. The CDR3 spans 14 residues. The germline V gene encodes CDR1 SEHNR and CDR2 FQNEAQ (reference sequence).

This clonotype was seen at least ten times. The V call is TRBV28, the J call TRBJ2-3; 7 bases fit TRBD2. V lost 6 bases, J lost 3 bases, and 15 bases stayed unmatched. This CDR3 spans 17 amino acids. Germline V lookup: CDR1 MDHEN, CDR2 SYDVKM. The DNA of the CDR3 is TGTGCCAGCAGCCGACTTCAGGGAGGGACGAGAACAGATACGCAGTATTTT. As protein: CASSRLQGGTRTDTQYF.

This clonotype occurred many times. The chain employs TRBV5-6 and TRBJ1-2; a possible D gene is TRBD1 (6 bases). V dropped 0 bases and J dropped 7 bases, with 13 bases sitting between them. CDR3 length: 14 amino acids. Germline CDR1 reads SGHDT; CDR2 reads YYEEEE. As DNA, the CDR3 is TGTGCCAGCAGCTTGGTGGGGGCCAAGAGTGGCTACACCTTC. Translation gives CASSLVGAKSGYTF.

This clonotype occurred many times. The gene calls are TRBV6-2 or TRBV6-3 and TRBJ1-2; no clear D gene. The V end lost 6 bases, the J end lost 4 bases, and 12 bases lay between the germline ends. CDR1 MNHEY and CDR2 SVGEGT come from the germline V gene. CDR3 size: 13 residues. The CDR3 sequence: CASSPVRSYGYTF. CDR3 bases: TGTGCCAGCAGCCCAGTGCGCTCCTATGGCTACACCTTC.

This clonotype has just a few counts. The chain's CDR3 is CASSQGTGRIGANVLTF. CDR3 in DNA: TGTGCCAGCAGTCAGGGGACAGGAAGGATTGGGGCCAACGTCCTGACTTTC. The J gene is TRBJ2-6, the V gene TRBV28; 8 bases fit TRBD1. Trimming removed 5 bases from V and 3 bases from J; junction bases left unmatched: 9. CDR1 and CDR2 from the germline V gene are MDHEN and SYDVKM. The CDR3 contains 17 residues.

In this sample, this clonotype turned up many times. The chain links TRBV4-2 to TRBJ1-1; D remains ambiguous. The V and J ends lost 0 bases and 4 bases respectively, with 6 bases between them. Germline V lookup: CDR1 LGHNA, CDR2 YNFKEQ. This CDR3 is 13 amino acids long. CDR3 DNA sequence: TGTGCCAGCAGCCAAGATGCAGGCACTGAAGCTTTCTTT. This gives the protein CASSQDAGTEAFF.